This T cell receptor beta chain came from a study of regulatory T cells in long-lasting Graves disease. The sample holds many counts of this clonotype. Time point meaning: newly diagnosed GD, antithyroid drugs for less than 3 months. PBMC-extracted RNA yielded the TCR library. Through Arm-PCR of CDR3 regions and iRepertoire HTBI primers, TCR beta libraries were built. TCRdb reprocessed the multiplex PCR reads with MiXCR, giving one entry per CDR3 protein. The sample carries roughly 350,000 distinct CDR3 sequences, approximately 15% recorded once. These sequences were also reported in another study, on T cells in Graves' hyperthyroidism and ophthalmopathy. Per that paper: An initial round of RT-PCR targeting the TCR CDR3 relied on the HTBI primer set.

This receptor was identified in a man aged 35-49 years with Graves disease. The sample consisted of peripheral blood mononuclear cells (PBMCs), taken at new diagnosis, from a patient treated with antithyroid drugs.

CDR3 protein: CAWNGDRKNTIYF. In DNA, the CDR3 is TGTGCCTGGAATGGGGACAGAAAAAACACCATATATTTT. The gene calls are TRBV30 and TRBJ1-3; the match to TRBD1 covers 7 bases. The CDR3 has 13 amino acids. The V and J ends lost 4 bases and 6 bases, in that order; junction bases with no gene match: 6. Per the germline V gene, CDR1 is GTSNPN and CDR2 is SVGIG (reference sequence).